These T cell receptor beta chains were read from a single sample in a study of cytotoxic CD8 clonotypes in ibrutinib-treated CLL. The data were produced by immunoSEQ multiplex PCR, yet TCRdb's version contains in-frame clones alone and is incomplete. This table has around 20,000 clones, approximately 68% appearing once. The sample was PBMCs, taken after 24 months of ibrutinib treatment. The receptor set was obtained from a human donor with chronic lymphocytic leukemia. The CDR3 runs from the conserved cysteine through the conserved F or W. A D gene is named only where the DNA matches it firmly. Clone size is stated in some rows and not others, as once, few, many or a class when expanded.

TGTGCCAGCAGCTTGGGGGACAATACCGGGGAGCTGTTTTTT	CASSLGDNTGELFF	-	-	TRBV5-4	TRBJ2-2
TGTGCTAGCAGCCCCGGGCTAGCGGACACCGGGGAGCTGTTTTTT	CASSPGLADTGELFF	TRBD2	-	TRBV7-7	TRBJ2-2
TGTGCCAGCAGCCTCGCTCCCAGTTCCAATGAGCAGTTCTTC	CASSLAPSSNEQFF	-	few	TRBV7-2	TRBJ2-1
TGTGCCAGCAGCGCCTCAAGGGGGGGGGTCAAACTGTTTTTT	CASSASRGGVKLFF	-	-	TRBV7-2	TRBJ1-4
TGTGCCAGCAGCCCAAGCGGGGTCATCTCCTACGAGCAGTACTTC	CASSPSGVISYEQYF	TRBD2	few	TRBV11-1	TRBJ2-7
TGCGCCAGCAGCCAACTCCCGGGGGAAGAAGTAGCTTTCTTT	CASSQLPGEEVAFF	-	-	TRBV4-1	TRBJ1-1
TGTGCTAGCAGCTCGGAGCGGGGGGAGCAGTTCTTC	CASSSERGEQFF	TRBD2	medium-sized	TRBV7-7	TRBJ2-1
TGTGCCAGCAGCCAAGGACTAGCGGGGGGGCAGGAGACCCAGTACTTC	CASSQGLAGGQETQYF	TRBD2	-	TRBV14	TRBJ2-5
TGTGCCAGCAGCCAAGCGGGGGGACTCGGCTCCTACGAGCAGTACTTC	CASSQAGGLGSYEQYF	TRBD2	-	TRBV14	TRBJ2-7
TGTGCCAGCAGCGTAGCCAGCGGGGGCAATGAGCAGTTCTTC	CASSVASGGNEQFF	TRBD2	-	TRBV9	TRBJ2-1
TGTGCCAGCAGCCGGCCGGGACACTCTAATTCACCCCTCCACTTT	CASSRPGHSNSPLHF	-	medium-sized	TRBV5-4	TRBJ1-6
TGTGCCAGCAGTGTTATGGGGAGAGAGGACAATGAGCAGTTCTTC	CASSVMGREDNEQFF	-	-	TRBV2	TRBJ2-1
TGTGCCAGCAGCTTAATTGGCGGGGGAGGAGCCGGGGAGCTGTTTTTT	CASSLIGGGGAGELFF	TRBD2	-	TRBV11-2	TRBJ2-2
TGTGCCAGCAGCTTGGCCGGGGGGGTCGCTGAAGCTTTCTTT	CASSLAGGVAEAFF	-	-	TRBV5-4	TRBJ1-1
TGTGCCAGTAGTTCCGGGGTGGGCACTGAAGCTTTCTTT	CASSSGVGTEAFF	-	few	TRBV19	TRBJ1-1
TGTGCCAGCAGCGGGACAGGGATCGATGAGCAGTTCTTC	CASSGTGIDEQFF	TRBD1	-	TRBV5-4	TRBJ2-1
TGTGCCAGCACCAAAGTTGGGGGCGGTGGGTACGAGCAGTACTTC	CASTKVGGGGYEQYF	-	-	TRBV21-1	TRBJ2-7
TGTGCCAGTAGTTATTCCAGGGACCTTAACTTC	CASSYSRDLNF	-	-	TRBV19	TRBJ1-2
TGTGCAAGTCGCTTAGTCAGGGACAACACCTACGAGCAGTACTTC	CASRLVRDNTYEQYF	-	many	TRBV12-2	TRBJ2-7
TGTGCCAGCAGCTCCCCAGTCCTAAATCAGCCCCAGCATTTT	CASSSPVLNQPQHF	-	medium-sized	TRBV7-9	TRBJ1-5
TGCGCCAGCAGTGAACGAGCGGGGGGCAGTGAAGCTTTCTTT	CASSERAGGSEAFF	-	-	TRBV10-1	TRBJ1-1
TGTGCTAGCAGCTTTAGCGGGGGGATGTCAGATACGCAGTATTTT	CASSFSGGMSDTQYF	TRBD2	-	TRBV7-7	TRBJ2-3
TGCAGCGTTGAAGATTCGGGTGCAGAGCAGTACTTC	CSVEDSGAEQYF	-	-	TRBV29-1	TRBJ2-7
TGCGCCAGCAGCTCCCGACAGGGTAACACTGAAGCTTTCTTT	CASSSRQGNTEAFF	TRBD1	few	TRBV5-1	TRBJ1-1
TGTGCCAGCAGTGATGGACCATTTACCTACGAGCAGTACTTC	CASSDGPFTYEQYF	-	-	TRBV2	TRBJ2-7
TGCGCCAGCAGCCAAGACAGGTCCTCGAACTATGGCTACACCTTC	CASSQDRSSNYGYTF	-	-	TRBV4-1	TRBJ1-2
TGTGCCAGCAGCCCCCGGACAGGGTGGGGAAACACCATATATTTT	CASSPRTGWGNTIYF	TRBD1	-	TRBV9	TRBJ1-3
TGTGCCAGCAGCGTAGGCGGTCAGACTGAAGCTTTCTTT	CASSVGGQTEAFF	-	once	TRBV9	TRBJ1-1
TGTGCCAGCTCGGATATGGACAGGGGTGAAGCTTTCTTT	CASSDMDRGEAFF	TRBD1	few	TRBV18	TRBJ1-1
TGTGCCAGCAGCCCGCCGGTAGCTGGGACGACGTTGGACTTC	CASSPPVAGTTLDF	-	-	TRBV7-9	TRBJ2-7
TGTGCCAGCAGCTTAGTCGGGACAAGTGAAGCTTTCTTT	CASSLVGTSEAFF	-	-	TRBV7-9	TRBJ1-1
TGTGCCAGCAGCCAAGCTGTGGGACAGGGGTCACCCCTCCACTTT	CASSQAVGQGSPLHF	TRBD1	few	TRBV4-2	TRBJ1-6
TGTGCCAGCAGTGAACAGGGGAACACTGAAGCTTTCTTT	CASSEQGNTEAFF	-	-	TRBV6-1	TRBJ1-1
TGTGCCAGCAGCTTCTCGGCAAGCGGGTCTGGAAACACCATATATTTT	CASSFSASGSGNTIYF	-	-	TRBV5-6	TRBJ1-3
TGTGCCAGCTCACCAAGTGCGCGCAGGGGAAATGAAAAACTGTTTTTT	CASSPSARRGNEKLFF	-	-	TRBV18	TRBJ1-4
TGTGCCAGCAGCGCGGACCGAAGCAATTCACCCCTCCACTTT	CASSADRSNSPLHF	-	-	TRBV5-4	TRBJ1-6
TGTGCCAGCAGTCCCCGTCCGACAAGCTCCTACGAGCAGTACTTC	CASSPRPTSSYEQYF	-	once	TRBV27	TRBJ2-7
TGTGCCAGCAGCGTCCTAGCGGGACCCACAGATACGCAGTATTTT	CASSVLAGPTDTQYF	TRBD2	-	TRBV5-6	TRBJ2-3
TGTGCCAGCAGAGGGATTTTTGAAAAACTGTTTTTT	CASRGIFEKLFF	-	-	TRBV27	TRBJ1-4
TGTGCCAGCAGTGAAGCTAGCGGCTCCTACAATGAGCAGTTCTTC	CASSEASGSYNEQFF	-	-	TRBV2	TRBJ2-1
TGTGCCAGCAGTCCTCCCCGTAGCAATCAGCCCCAGCATTTT	CASSPPRSNQPQHF	-	-	TRBV6-1	TRBJ1-5
TGTGCCAGCAAGTTGGACAGGGATAGCTCCTACGAGCAGTACTTC	CASKLDRDSSYEQYF	TRBD1	-	TRBV11-2	TRBJ2-7
TGTGCCAGCAGCTTAGAAGCAGGGAACACTGAAGCTTTCTTT	CASSLEAGNTEAFF	-	-	TRBV11-2	TRBJ1-1
TGTGCCAGCAGCTCACTCTCTACAGGCGAGCAGTTCTTC	CASSSLSTGEQFF	-	-	TRBV5-4	TRBJ2-1
TGTGCCAGTAGTATAGGGTACGGCAGATCCTACTCTGGAAACACCATATATTTT	CASSIGYGRSYSGNTIYF	-	-	TRBV19	TRBJ1-3
TGTGCCAGCAGTCAAGGACGGGACACTGAAGCTTTCTTT	CASSQGRDTEAFF	-	-	TRBV2	TRBJ1-1
TGTGCCAGCAGCCGGGAGGTAGGGGGCGACTATGGCTACACCTTC	CASSREVGGDYGYTF	TRBD1	few	TRBV4-2	TRBJ1-2
TGTGCCAGCAGCTTCGACAGCGGTGGCTACACCTTC	CASSFDSGGYTF	-	-	TRBV5-4	TRBJ1-2
TGTGCCACCAGCAGAGGAACTGACAGGGGAGCCGATACGCAGTATTTT	CATSRGTDRGADTQYF	TRBD1	-	TRBV15	TRBJ2-3
TGTGCCAGCAGCTTTACCCCCGGGACTTCAAACTCCTACGAGCAGTACTTC	CASSFTPGTSNSYEQYF	-	-	TRBV7-9	TRBJ2-7
TGTGCCAGCAGCGTCCCCCGGCGGCAGGGCAATCAGCCCCAGCATTTT	CASSVPRRQGNQPQHF	-	few	TRBV9	TRBJ1-5
TGTGCCAGCAGCTTAGATAGGGGAAGCTCCTACGAGCAGTACTTC	CASSLDRGSSYEQYF	-	-	TRBV11-2	TRBJ2-7
TGTGCCAGCAGCTTAGTGGGAGGCCAAGAGACCCAGTACTTC	CASSLVGGQETQYF	-	-	TRBV7-8	TRBJ2-5
TGCAGCGTTGAGGGGGGGGAACACAATGAGCAGTTCTTC	CSVEGGEHNEQFF	TRBD2	-	TRBV29-1	TRBJ2-1
TGTGCCAGCAGCTTAGACTTGACAGAAGCTTTCTTT	CASSLDLTEAFF	-	-	TRBV11-2	TRBJ1-1
TGCAGCGTTGAAGGCCGTCTGAACACTGAAGCTTTCTTT	CSVEGRLNTEAFF	-	-	TRBV29-1	TRBJ1-1
TGTGCCAACAAAGGACAGGGTAGCTATGGCTACACCTTC	CANKGQGSYGYTF	TRBD1	few	TRBV2	TRBJ1-2
TGTGCCAGTAGTCCGGGGACGGGAAGCAATCAGCCCCAGCATTTT	CASSPGTGSNQPQHF	-	few	TRBV19	TRBJ1-5
TGCGCCAGCAGTGAGTCCGGGGGCCGGGGTGAAGCTTTCTTT	CASSESGGRGEAFF	-	-	TRBV10-1	TRBJ1-1